Below are 23 T cell receptor beta chains sequenced from a single sample in a study of siplizumab effects on memory and regulatory T cells. The assay was immunoSEQ multiplex PCR, and TCRdb's table has in-frame clones only and misses some. The data show over 100,000 clones, about 93% seen once. Input material: Tregs sorted from blood. The receptor set was obtained from a human donor in good health.

This sequence joins TRBV29-1 and TRBJ1-4, with no clear D. From germline, CDR1 is SQVTM and CDR2 ANQGSEA. Trimming pared 3 bases from V and 0 bases from J, leaving 8 bases between. There are 14 residues in the CDR3. CDR3 in amino acids: CSVEGGPTNEKLFF. CDR3 coding DNA: TGCAGCGTTGAGGGTGGGCCAACTAATGAAAAACTGTTTTTT.

V usage is TRBV30 and J usage is TRBJ2-1, with D maybe TRBD2 (6 bases). Trimming left V 2 bases short and J 2 bases short, with 16 bases between. CDR1 is GTSNPN, CDR2 SVGIG, per germline (reference sequence). This CDR3 contains 16 residues. CDR3 sequence: CAWSPVWGGAYNEQFF. The CDR3 nucleotides are TGTGCCTGGAGTCCGGTGTGGGGCGGGGCCTACAATGAGCAGTTCTTC.

The V and J genes are TRBV2 and TRBJ2-2; D tentatively fits TRBD1 or TRBD2 (6 bases each). This CDR3 has 16 amino acids. Trimming shortened V by 4 bases and J by 3 bases, and 15 bases separated the two germline ends. The germline gives CDR1 SNHLY, CDR2 FYNNEI. The chain's CDR3 is CASSAPGARYTGELFF. CDR3 bases: TGTGCCAGCAGTGCCCCGGGGGCTCGGTACACCGGGGAGCTGTTTTTT.

The chain uses TRBV6-5 and TRBJ1-4, with D perhaps TRBD1 (5 bases). Germline loops: CDR1 MNHEY, CDR2 SVGAGI. The CDR3 is 13 amino acids. Trimming removed 5 bases at V and 7 bases at J, with 11 bases between. For the CDR3, the DNA is TGTGCCAGCAGTCGATGGCAGGGTGAAAAACTGTTTTTT. This translates into CASSRWQGEKLFF.

J is TRBJ2-7 and V is TRBV27; no clear D gene. The CDR3 extends over 15 amino acids. Germline lookup yields CDR1 MNHEY and CDR2 SMNVEV (reference sequence). Trimming left V 6 bases short and J 0 bases short, with 15 bases between. The CDR3 reads CASRVAQPGSYEQYF. CDR3 DNA sequence: TGTGCCAGCAGGGTGGCCCAGCCGGGCTCCTACGAGCAGTACTTC.

V is TRBV9 and J is TRBJ1-1; D might be TRBD1 (6 bases). Per the germline V gene, CDR1 is SGDLS and CDR2 is YYNGEE. This CDR3 has 13 residues. V was pared by 3 bases and J by 9 bases, with 15 bases between. CDR3 sequence: CASSEALGGQAFF. The CDR3, as DNA: TGTGCCAGCAGCGAGGCCCTGGGGGGGCAAGCTTTCTTT.

This clone was recorded only once. The V and J genes are TRBV18 and TRBJ2-3, with TRBD2 matching 15 bases. Germline trimming cut 8 bases from V and 2 bases from J; bases unmatched to any gene: 2. The CDR3 contains 15 residues. The germline V gene encodes CDR1 KGHSH and CDR2 LQKENI. The chain's CDR3 is CASRTSGRATDTQYF. CDR3 DNA sequence: TGTGCCAGCAGGACTAGCGGGAGGGCCACAGATACGCAGTATTTT.

J is TRBJ2-3 and V is TRBV7-8; D perhaps matches TRBD2 (6 bases). The CDR3 spans 15 residues. CDR1 SGHVS and CDR2 FQNEAQ come from the germline V gene. The V and J ends lost 4 bases and 5 bases respectively, with 16 bases between them. Here the CDR3 reads CASSSSWLARDTQYF. CDR3 nucleotide sequence: TGTGCCAGCAGCTCATCCTGGCTAGCGAGAGATACGCAGTATTTT.

This chain joins TRBV7-9 and TRBJ2-5; D gene ambiguous. The CDR3 length is 12 residues. V lost 3 bases and J 7 bases, leaving 9 bases between the germline ends. Germline CDR1 reads SEHNR; CDR2 reads FQNEAQ (reference sequence). The CDR3: CASSFTGGTQYF. CDR3 bases: TGTGCCAGCAGCTTTACTGGTGGGACCCAGTACTTC.

The gene calls are TRBV27 and TRBJ2-7, with D tentatively TRBD1 (5 bases). The germline gives CDR1 MNHEY, CDR2 SMNVEV (reference sequence). The length of the CDR3 is 14 residues. V was shortened by 5 bases and J by 2 bases, with 13 bases between the two germline ends. DNA of the CDR3: TGTGCCAGCAGTACCACTCAGGGCACCTACGAGCAGTACTTC. Protein: CASSTTQGTYEQYF.

The chain couples TRBV30 to TRBJ1-2; no definite D call. CDR1 and CDR2 from the germline V gene are GTSNPN and SVGIG (reference sequence). The CDR3 extends over 11 amino acids. V was pared by 8 bases and J by 8 bases, with 15 bases between. CDR3 nucleotides: TGTGCCGCAGCAATGAGAGGAGGCTACACCTTC. It specifies CAAAMRGGYTF.

CDR3 DNA: TGTGCCTGGAGTGTACGGGGAGTCCTCGTTGAGCAGTTCTTC. This sequence encodes CAWSVRGVLVEQFF. The V call is TRBV30, the J call TRBJ2-1, with a tentative D call TRBD2 (5 bases). The CDR3 spans 14 residues. With 0 bases removed from V and 9 bases from J, the gap between germline ends came to 15 bases. Germline CDR1 GTSNPN, CDR2 SVGIG (reference sequence).

This chain joins TRBV7-9 and TRBJ1-1; no definite D call. Germline lookup yields CDR1 SEHNR and CDR2 FQNEAQ (reference sequence). V was clipped by 5 bases and J by 3 bases, with 13 bases between them. CDR3 length equals 14 residues. This CDR3 reads CASSPNVGYTEAFF. In DNA, the CDR3 is TGTGCCAGCAGCCCAAACGTGGGGTACACTGAAGCTTTCTTT.

This chain uses TRBV30 with TRBJ1-2; D is unclear. The germline CDR1 and CDR2 sequences are GTSNPN and SVGIG (reference sequence). Trimming took off 4 bases at V and 4 bases at J, with 10 bases between the two ends. The CDR3 runs 12 residues. The CDR3 DNA reads TGTGCCTGGAATCCGGGGAGCTATGGCTACACCTTC. This codes for CAWNPGSYGYTF.

This clone was seen once. V usage is TRBV5-1 and J usage is TRBJ2-5; D remains unclear. Germline values: CDR1 SGHRS, CDR2 YFSETQ. The germline V and J ends were trimmed by 4 bases and 2 bases, with 12 bases remaining between them. The CDR3 runs to 14 residues. CDR3 in DNA: TGCGCCAGCAGCCCCGACCGTCCGCAAGAGACCCAGTACTTC. Its protein product is CASSPDRPQETQYF.

V and J are TRBV6-5 and TRBJ2-2, with 7 bases identical to TRBD2. The germline gives CDR1 MNHEY, CDR2 SVGAGI. The CDR3 spans 14 residues. With V trimmed by 6 bases and J by 5 bases, 6 bases remained unmatched. The CDR3 loop is CASSSPGRTGELFF. The DNA for the CDR3 is TGTGCCAGCAGCAGCCCCGGGAGGACCGGGGAGCTGTTTTTT.

V and J are TRBV18 and TRBJ1-1, with D possibly being TRBD1 (6 bases). Germline CDR1 is KGHSH and CDR2 is LQKENI. This CDR3 comprises 15 residues. The V end lost 3 bases, the J end lost 1 base, and 12 bases lay between the germline ends. The chain's CDR3 is CASSPTGGGNTEAFF. In DNA form, the CDR3 reads TGTGCCAGCTCACCGACAGGAGGGGGGAACACTGAAGCTTTCTTT.

This chain uses TRBV4-2 with TRBJ2-1, with 13 bases that match TRBD2. Germline values: CDR1 LGHNA, CDR2 YNFKEQ. Trimming removed 0 bases from V and 9 bases from J; junction bases left unmatched: 5. The CDR3 has 16 residues. For the CDR3, the DNA is TGTGCCAGCAGCCAAGAAACTAGCGGGGGGGCTGGTGAGCAGTTCTTC. Amino acid sequence: CASSQETSGGAGEQFF.

The genes are TRBV2 and TRBJ2-7; D gene ambiguous. The CDR3 covers 15 residues. Trimming removed 6 bases at V and 0 bases at J, with 15 bases between. Per the germline V gene, CDR1 is SNHLY and CDR2 is FYNNEI. The CDR3 reads CASRNDKPLSYEQYF. CDR3 in DNA: TGTGCCAGCAGGAATGACAAGCCCCTCTCCTACGAGCAGTACTTC.

The chain has TRBV5-1 and TRBJ2-1, with D uncertain. The length of the CDR3 is 14 residues. Trimming removed 4 bases from V and 7 bases from J, with 15 bases in between. Germline CDR1 reads SGHRS; CDR2 reads YFSETQ. The CDR3 DNA follows: TGCGCCAGCAGCCAGGACGGGTTTGGGAATGAGCAGTTCTTC. Its translation is CASSQDGFGNEQFF.

Notes on this clone: The same CDR3 arises from other DNA sequences in this sample as well. This rearrangement joins TRBV5-1 to TRBJ2-3; a weak D match, TRBD2 (6 bases). Trimming took off 0 bases at V and 1 base at J, with 6 bases between the two ends. This CDR3 contains 14 residues. Germline CDR1 SGHRS, CDR2 YFSETQ. CDR3 in amino acids: CASSLAGGTDTQYF. Written as DNA, the CDR3 is TGCGCCAGCAGCTTGGCGGGGGGCACAGATACGCAGTATTTT.

This chain uses TRBV20-1 with TRBJ2-7; D ambiguous. This CDR3 is built from 11 residues. Germline loops: CDR1 DFQATT, CDR2 SNEGSKA (reference sequence). V gave up 1 base and J gave up 3 bases, with 4 bases separating them. The CDR3 bases are TGCAGTGCTAGAGGCATCTACGAGCAGTACTTC. As protein: CSARGIYEQYF.

The chain links TRBV19 to TRBJ1-2; 7 bases are a match to TRBD1. The germline V gene has CDR1 LNHDA and CDR2 SQIVND (reference sequence). The CDR3 has 18 residues. Losses at the gene ends were 3 bases for V and 4 bases for J; bases not matched to a gene: 17. CDR3 DNA sequence: TGTGCCAGTAGTATGGGAGGCCATTGGGGGACAGCTCCCTATGGCTACACCTTC. Translating it yields CASSMGGHWGTAPYGYTF.